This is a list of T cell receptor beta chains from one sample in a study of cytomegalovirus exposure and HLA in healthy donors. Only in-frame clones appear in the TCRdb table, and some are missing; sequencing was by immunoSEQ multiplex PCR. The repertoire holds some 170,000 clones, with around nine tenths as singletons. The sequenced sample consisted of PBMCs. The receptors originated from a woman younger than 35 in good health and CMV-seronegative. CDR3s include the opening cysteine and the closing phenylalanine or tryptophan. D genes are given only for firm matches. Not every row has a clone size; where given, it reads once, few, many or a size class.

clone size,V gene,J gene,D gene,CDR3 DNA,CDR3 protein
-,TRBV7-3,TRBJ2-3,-,TGTGCCAGCAGCTTTTCAATGACAGATACGCAGTATTTT,CASSFSMTDTQYF
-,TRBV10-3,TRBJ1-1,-,TGTGCCATCAGTGTCAAACTCGAGAACACTGAAGCTTTCTTT,CAISVKLENTEAFF
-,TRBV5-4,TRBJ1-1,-,TGTGCCAGCAGCTTTCGCTTAATGGGGCAGAGCACTGAAGCTTTCTTT,CASSFRLMGQSTEAFF
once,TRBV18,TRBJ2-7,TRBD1,TGTGCCAGCTCGGGACAGGGGGTCGGCTACGAGCAGTACTTC,CASSGQGVGYEQYF
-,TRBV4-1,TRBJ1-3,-,TGCGCCAGCAGCCAACAGGGTTACTCTGGAAACACCATATATTTT,CASSQQGYSGNTIYF
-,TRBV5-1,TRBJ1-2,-,TGCGCCAGCAGCTCCGTCGCGGGAGCCGCTAACTATGGCTACACCTTC,CASSSVAGAANYGYTF
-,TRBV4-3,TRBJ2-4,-,TGCGCCAGCAGCCAAGAGTATCAGAGACACCCCAAAAACATTCAGTACTTC,CASSQEYQRHPKNIQYF
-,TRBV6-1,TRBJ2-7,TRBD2,TGTGCCAGCGGAGCGGGAGAGACCTACGAGCAGTACTTC,CASGAGETYEQYF
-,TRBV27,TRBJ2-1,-,TGTGCCAGCAGGCTTGGCGCAGGTGGTTACAATGAGCAGTTCTTC,CASRLGAGGYNEQFF
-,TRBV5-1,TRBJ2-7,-,TGCGCCAGCAGTCCCTTGACGGGTTCCTACGAGCAGTACTTC,CASSPLTGSYEQYF
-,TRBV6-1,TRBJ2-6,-,TGTGCCAGCAGAGATGGGAGCTCTGGGGCCAACGTCCTGACTTTC,CASRDGSSGANVLTF
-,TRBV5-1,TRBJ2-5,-,TGCGCCAGCAGCTTAAAGTTTACTTCAAAAGAGACCCAGTACTTC,CASSLKFTSKETQYF
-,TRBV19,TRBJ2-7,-,TGTGCCAGTAGTATGCGGGCAGGAGAGACCTACGAGCAGTACTTC,CASSMRAGETYEQYF
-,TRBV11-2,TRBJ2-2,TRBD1,TGTGCCAGCAGCTTGCCGACAGGGGGCTCCGGGGAGCTGTTTTTT,CASSLPTGGSGELFF
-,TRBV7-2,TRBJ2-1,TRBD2,TGTGCCAGCAGCCTGGGACTAGCGGGAAACAATGAGCAGTTCTTC,CASSLGLAGNNEQFF
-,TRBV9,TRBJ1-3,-,TGTGCCCCGGGGGGAAACACCATATATTTT,CAPGGNTIYF
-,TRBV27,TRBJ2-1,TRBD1,TGTGCCAGCAGTACCAACAGGGGGAGGAATGAGCAGTTCTTC,CASSTNRGRNEQFF
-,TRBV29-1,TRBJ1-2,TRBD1,TGCAGCGTCACGGACAGGGCTAACTATGGCTACACCTTC,CSVTDRANYGYTF
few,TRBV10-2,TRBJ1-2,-,TGCGCCAGCAGTGATTCCGTACTAGGCTATGGCTACACCTTC,CASSDSVLGYGYTF
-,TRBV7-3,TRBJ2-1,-,TGTGCCAGCAGTCGAACAGGCGATTCCTACAATGAGCAGTTCTTC,CASSRTGDSYNEQFF
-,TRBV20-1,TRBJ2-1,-,TGCAGTCTTCGTACCGGGACTCTACAGTTCTTC,CSLRTGTLQFF
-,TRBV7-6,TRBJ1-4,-,TGTGCCAGCAGCCTCGGGGGGTCAAAACTGTTTTTT,CASSLGGSKLFF
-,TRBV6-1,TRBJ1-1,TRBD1,TGTGCCAGCAGGACCAGGGGGGTCACTGAAGCTTTCTTT,CASRTRGVTEAFF
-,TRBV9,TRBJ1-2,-,TGTGCCAGCAGCGTAGGGTCAGGGGTAATTGGCTACACCTTC,CASSVGSGVIGYTF
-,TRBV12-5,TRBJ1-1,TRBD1,TGTGCTAGTGGTGCATCCCCATCGGGACAGGGTCCTGAAGCTTTCTTT,CASGASPSGQGPEAFF
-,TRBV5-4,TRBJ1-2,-,TGTGCCAGCAGCTTAACAACAGGGGGCTACACCTTC,CASSLTTGGYTF
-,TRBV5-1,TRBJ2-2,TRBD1,TGCGCCAGCAGCCCTACAGACAGGGGGTATGACACCGGGGAGCTGTTTTTT,CASSPTDRGYDTGELFF
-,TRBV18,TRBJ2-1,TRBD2,TGTGCCAGCCGACCGGTAGCGGGAGCGGTAGGCAATGAGCAGTTCTTC,CASRPVAGAVGNEQFF
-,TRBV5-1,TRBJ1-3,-,TGCGCCAGCAGCTCGGACAGCGTGGCAAACACCATATATTTT,CASSSDSVANTIYF
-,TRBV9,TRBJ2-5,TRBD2,TGTGCCAGCAGCGTAGCGTCGCGGGGGGGCCTAGAGACCCAGTACTTC,CASSVASRGGLETQYF
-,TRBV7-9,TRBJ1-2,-,TGTGCCATCCGGGGAGGGCAGGTAGATAATGGCTACACCTTC,CAIRGGQVDNGYTF
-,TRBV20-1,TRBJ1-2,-,TGCAGTGCACCTAATGACTATGGCTACACCTTC,CSAPNDYGYTF
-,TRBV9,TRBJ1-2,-,TGTGCCAGCAGCGTACGAGGCCAGTATGGCTACACCTTC,CASSVRGQYGYTF
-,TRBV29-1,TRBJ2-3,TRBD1,TGCAGCATCAGACAGGGGTTGAGCACAGATACGCAGTATTTT,CSIRQGLSTDTQYF
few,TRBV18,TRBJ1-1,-,TGTGCCAGCTCACCATCTCGGGAATACGGGGTTTTCTTT,CASSPSREYGVFF
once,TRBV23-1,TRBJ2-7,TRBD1,TGCGCCAGCAGTCATCGGGCAGGGGGCTACGAGCAGTACTTC,CASSHRAGGYEQYF
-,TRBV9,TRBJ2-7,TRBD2,TGTGCCAGCAGCGCGGGACTAGCGGGAGCTGGTTCCGAGCAGTACTTC,CASSAGLAGAGSEQYF
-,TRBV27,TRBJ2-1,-,TGTGCCAGCAGTTACACAGGGAGCTCCTACAATGAGCAGTTCTTC,CASSYTGSSYNEQFF
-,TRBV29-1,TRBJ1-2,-,TGCAGCGTTGGGGGGGACCCCAGTCCGAGCACCTTC,CSVGGDPSPSTF
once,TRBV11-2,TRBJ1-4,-,TGTGCCAGCAGCTCCGCGGGTAATGAAAAACTGTTTTTT,CASSSAGNEKLFF
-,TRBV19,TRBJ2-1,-,TGTGCCAGTAGTTCCCACGCGCAGGGTGAGCAGTTCTTC,CASSSHAQGEQFF
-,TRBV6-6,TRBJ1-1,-,TGTGCCAGCAGTTACCCCGACACTGAAGCTTTCTTT,CASSYPDTEAFF
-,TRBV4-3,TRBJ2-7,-,TGCGCCAGCAGCCTGAACAGGGCGGGCTCCTACGAGCAGTACTTC,CASSLNRAGSYEQYF
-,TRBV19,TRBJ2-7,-,TGTGCCAGTAGTAGGAGGGCAACCTACGAGCAGTACTTC,CASSRRATYEQYF
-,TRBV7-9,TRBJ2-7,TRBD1,TGTGCCAGCAGCCGGGAAAACAGGGGGCAAAACTACGAGCAGTACTTC,CASSRENRGQNYEQYF
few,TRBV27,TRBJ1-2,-,TGTGCCAGCAGTCGACTCGGAACCTATGGCTACACCTTC,CASSRLGTYGYTF
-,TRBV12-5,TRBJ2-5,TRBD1,TGTGCTAGTGGTTTGCCGAAGGGACAGGGGTACGGAGAGACCCAGTACTTC,CASGLPKGQGYGETQYF
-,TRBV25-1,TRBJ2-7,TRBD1,TGTGCCAGCAGTGACGGCAGGGGGAATCCGGCCGAGCAGTACTTC,CASSDGRGNPAEQYF
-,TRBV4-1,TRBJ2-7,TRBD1,TGCGCCAGCAGCCAAGCCCCGGGACAGGGTCACGAGCAGTACTTC,CASSQAPGQGHEQYF